This paragraph reports one TCR beta chain. In this sample, this clone turned up once. The antigen this receptor binds is unknown. No base quality information exists; no much larger clone differs at one position. Library preparation used the immunoSEQ multiplex PCR assay. A mixture of 60 forward primers for TCR Vbeta segments and 13 reverse primers for TCR Jbeta segments was used in the multiplex PCR. The CDR3 region of rearranged TCR beta genes was amplified from genomic DNA by a multiplex PCR assay. On the Illumina HiSeq System, the amplified TCR beta libraries were sequenced as 87-base-pair reads. As for the original processing: In a later analysis, tens of millions of unique TCR beta chains were counted across the roughly 670 repertoires, and about 9.9 million of these chains were shared by at least two donors. Raw reads were error-corrected and collapsed into unique sequences by a nearest-neighbor algorithm in which closely related sequences were merged to remove PCR and sequencing errors. CDR3 sequences were aligned to IMGT reference sequences to assign V, D and J gene segments. For a sequence to be retained, a match of at least six nucleotides was required to both a V gene segment and a J gene segment. Rearrangements were classified as productive when the CDR3 lacked stop codons and remained in frame with V and J, and all other rearrangements were classified as non-productive. Following IMGT convention, CDR3 was defined as the stretch from the second conserved V-encoded cysteine to the conserved J-encoded phenylalanine. In an earlier analysis of just under 600 of the donors, sequences lacking an unambiguous match to a single V gene segment were excluded. In an earlier analysis of 587 of the donors, V segments were called functional above 56.7% productive rearrangements and were called segregating when the between-donor standard deviation exceeded 5%. A statistical classification framework was built for diagnosing cytomegalovirus status from the catalog of TCR beta chain sequences. A later analysis assigned V and J genes by comparing TCR nucleotide sequences with IMGT/GENE-DB human TR gene sequences. In a later analysis, CDR3 sequences and most-parsimonious VDJ recombination scenarios were assigned using the TCRdist pipeline. In a later analysis, each TCR beta chain was defined by its CDR3 amino acid sequence together with its V-gene family, and reads without a unique V-gene family were excluded. To address suspected cross-contamination and a sequencing artifact, a later analysis removed approximately 600 highly shared, low-generation-probability nucleotide sequences. For each public chain, a later analysis derived a clonal expansion index from normalized ranks of inferred template counts within each repertoire. In a later analysis, generation probabilities were computed using a VDJ recombination model fitted to out-of-frame rearrangements, and the results were checked against IGoR. In a later analysis, TCR-TCR, TCR-HLA and TCR-CMV co-occurrence was scored with hypergeometric tests, and a repertoire-size bias correction was applied to TCR pairs. In a later analysis, false discovery rates were estimated by permuting HLA or CMV assignments 20 times. In a later analysis, co-occurring TCRs were grouped with DBSCAN, and TCRdist sequence similarity was added when clustering was performed within HLA-allele-positive subsets. For co-occurrence clustering, repertoires with fewer than 30,000 or more than 120,000 public chains were excluded, along with about five repertoires with anomalous nucleotide sharing. Entries here come from immuneACCESS through TCRdb and include only in-frame sequences with V and J called. Some clones fail to appear in such tables; in the studies checked, an unresolved V gene covers under half of the shortfall, and the cause of the remainder is unknown. V, J and clone size were drawn from that table, and D and trimming were deduced from the DNA. For this sample there are around 270,000 clones; 75% to 85% appear just once. In total, the top ten clones hold roughly 0.31% of the sample.

The sample belongs to a study of cytomegalovirus exposure and HLA in healthy donors (dated by TCRdb to about 2017). Context from the whole study: According to an earlier analysis of 550 to 700 of the donors, about 179 million T cells yielded 90 million to 130 million unique TCR beta sequences and about 300 Gb of sequence data. Among the roughly 380 genotyped donors, around 79% belonged to the genetic ancestry cluster associated with self-reported Caucasian donors. The number of typed donors differed by locus: roughly 620-630 for A, B, C, DRB1 and DQB1; roughly 510 for DQA1; about 600 for DPA1; and about 450 for DPB1. To predict cytomegalovirus infection status, the study combined high-throughput TCR immunosequencing, statistical association of individual TCRs with disease status, and machine learning. Because of strong linkage in the cohort, roughly five DR-DQ haplotypes were treated as single units for association and clustering. An early release covering roughly 640 HLA-typed donors comprised approximately 300 gigabases of sequencing data and some 79 million unique TCR sequences. An earlier analysis of 500 to 750 of the donors applied high-throughput TCR beta sequencing to assess whether each TCR beta V gene segment acted as functional or pseudogenic. Alongside the repertoire data, information on donor age, sex, ethnicity and CMV serostatus was compiled. The study was designed to test whether signatures of past pathogen exposure could be identified by cataloging public T cell receptors. HLA typing included class I and class II loci at four-digit resolution. Along with the approximately 620-subject first cohort, a separate validation cohort of over 90 different subjects was used. A later genetic analysis used genome-wide SNP genotypes for about 65% of the roughly 700 donors, treating that subset as a discovery cohort. All discovery cohort repertoires had been generated using a single sequencing platform. On average, roughly 250,000 unique TCR beta nucleotide sequences were sequenced per donor among about 400 genotyped donors of the cohort, with roughly 18% of those sequences being non-productive. The study used immunosequencing to profile the T cell repertoires of hundreds of subjects and linked those repertoires to cytomegalovirus serostatus. In a later analysis, previously published TCR beta repertoires from 600 to 850 donors were re-analyzed and high-resolution HLA genotyping was added so that TCR occurrence patterns could be studied. Rather than using new phenotypic data, the later analysis identified candidate immune exposures from TCR beta sequences and from how often those sequences occurred across donors. Overall study outcomes, separate from this receptor: In a later analysis, HLA-associated TCR beta chains were found to be more clonally expanded and to have lower generation probabilities than equally common non-associated chains. A cluster of highly shared sequence variants was judged likely to represent a technical artifact of the sequencing pipeline. Strong co-occurrence of HLA alleles, especially DR and DQ, made assigning TCR associations to individual alleles difficult. The study listed 150 to 200 TCR beta chains as associated with cytomegalovirus. In a later analysis, some 17,000 TCR beta sequences were associated with specific HLA alleles at a false discovery rate of 0.05. Because counts were too low, under 20 rarely observed V segments, including chromosome 9 orphons, were left out of the earlier analysis of 500 to 750 of the donors. A further reported finding was that TCR beta sequences accurately predicted the HLA-A and HLA-B alleles for most subjects in the first cohort. Correlated functional status among segregating V segments might reflect linkage disequilibrium, but an unknown experimental factor could not be ruled out. A later genetic analysis reported fewer N-insertions in productive TCRs among donors in an Asian-associated ancestry cluster than the roughly 700-donor mean. Several of the top co-occurrence clusters appeared to be linked to parvovirus B19, influenza, CMV and Epstein-Barr virus, according to a later analysis. In this cohort, only TCR beta chains were sequenced, and detectable features were limited by the absence of alpha or paired-chain data. An earlier analysis of roughly 570 of the donors showed that most TCR beta V segments appeared in productive rearrangements either about 87% or about 30% of the time, which broadly matched IMGT annotations. Some IMGT-functional V segments, including TRBV6-2 and TRBV6-3, could not be told apart with the 87-base-pair reads, so those segments were excluded. Because HLA typing was unavailable for some donors at each locus, only the typed subset was used in association tests. In a later analysis, the rate of TCR association differed among HLA loci, with DRB1 alleles having the most associated TCRs and HLA-C alleles having the fewest. Across donors, most TCR sequences were observed very rarely, whereas some public TCRs were present in many individuals. Roughly uniform sequencing depth across donors was assumed in presence/absence analyses, although this assumption may not hold. In vitro tests confirmed that a few of the cytomegalovirus-associated TCR beta chains recognize cytomegalovirus antigens. The classifier was reported to diagnose cytomegalovirus status with high specificity and sensitivity in both the original cohort and the validation cohort. V-gene and J-gene trimming of TCR beta chains was associated with a missense DCLRE1C variant in a later genetic analysis, and the association was replicated in an independent cohort. A later analysis found that most CMV-associated TCR beta chains appeared HLA-restricted, with HLA associations seemingly driven largely by CMV exposure. The authors suggested that the approach could potentially be generalized to other disease states and immunological phenotypes. For the cohort, immune exposure information was limited to CMV serostatus.

From the cysteine through the phenylalanine, the CDR3 covers 16 amino acids. Solely the CDR3 DNA is kept, with 48 bases framed from the first base. V was cut back by 3 bases and J by 2 bases, leaving a gap of 17 bases between them. From the germline V gene (reference sequence), CDR1 is MNHEY and CDR2 is SMNVEV. The cohort comprised some 680 healthy bone marrow donors. All cohort members were sampled while nominally healthy, although unrecorded immune exposures were likely present. The donor was CMV seronegative and was included in the group of a few hundred seronegative cohort members. Each donor provided a peripheral blood sample, and peripheral blood mononuclear cells were used for TCR beta sequencing. Genomic DNA extraction from the blood cell samples was performed with the Qiagen DNeasy Blood Extraction Kit.

The sample was PBMCs. The receptor was derived from a girl aged 2 to 10 in good health and CMV-seronegative. The chain joins TRBV27 to TRBJ2-7, with no reliable assignment of the D segment. CDR3 region: CASSFVGPSLPYEQYF. DNA sequence: TGTGCCAGCAGTTTTGTTGGGCCATCACTCCCCTACGAGCAGTACTTC.